This T cell receptor (beta chain) was sequenced for a study of CD8+CD57+ T cells in acquired aplastic anemia. This CDR3 spans 16 amino acids. Trimming removed 4 bases from V and 3 bases from J, with 18 bases in between. The germline gives CDR1 MNHEY, CDR2 SVGAGI. Genomic DNA, the template, was used for profiling of the TCR beta VDJ and CDR3. TCRdb processed the reads anew with MiXCR; each CDR3 protein has one entry. The repertoire holds about 160,000 distinct CDR3 sequences, 40% to 55% seen once, with 3.2% in the top ten. The patients chosen for sequencing had shown expansion of CD8+CD57+ cells (detected by flow cytometry). Remarks on this clonotype: No conserved phenylalanine or tryptophan ends this CDR3, so it is likely a read error.

Sequenced material: sorted CD4+, CD8+, or CD8+CD57+ T cells (not recorded which) from PBMCs. The clonotype was recovered from a human donor with aplastic anemia. The chain joins TRBV6-5 to TRBJ1-1, with a tentative D call TRBD1 (6 bases). The CDR3 DNA reads TGTGCCAGCAGTTCCCGGACAGTCAACCGGGACACTGAAGCTTTCCTT. Translation: CASSSRTVNRDTEAFL.